This T cell receptor beta chain is from a study of CD8 T cells in ankylosing spondylitis. Notes on the study in general: Clones that were linked to disease were CD8+ and were relatively rare in peripheral blood. Some of these motif variants have turned up before, in reports on reactive arthritis synovial fluid and blood.

A quantitative 5'-RACE method, one with molecular barcodes, was used to make TCR beta libraries. MiXCR, applied by TCRdb to the 5' RACE reads, yields one record per CDR3 protein. Seen here are around 210,000 distinct CDR3 sequences, less than 9.5% observed once, and the top ten hold around 5.1%. This clonotype showed up many times. Its specificity is unknown. The germline V gene has CDR1 SGHRS and CDR2 YFSETQ. V gave up 0 bases and J gave up 6 bases; unmatched junction bases: 7. The CDR3 loop spans 16 amino acids. The sequenced sample consisted of blood, either unsorted or a sorted T cell fraction (not recorded which). This chain links TRBV5-1 with TRBJ2-1; TRBD1 matches 9 bases. The receptor was isolated from a female donor with ankylosing spondylitis or in good health (not recorded which). CDR3 amino acids: CASSLVGQGSPNEQFF. In nucleotides, the CDR3 is TGCGCCAGCAGCTTGGTAGGACAGGGGTCGCCCAATGAGCAGTTCTTC.